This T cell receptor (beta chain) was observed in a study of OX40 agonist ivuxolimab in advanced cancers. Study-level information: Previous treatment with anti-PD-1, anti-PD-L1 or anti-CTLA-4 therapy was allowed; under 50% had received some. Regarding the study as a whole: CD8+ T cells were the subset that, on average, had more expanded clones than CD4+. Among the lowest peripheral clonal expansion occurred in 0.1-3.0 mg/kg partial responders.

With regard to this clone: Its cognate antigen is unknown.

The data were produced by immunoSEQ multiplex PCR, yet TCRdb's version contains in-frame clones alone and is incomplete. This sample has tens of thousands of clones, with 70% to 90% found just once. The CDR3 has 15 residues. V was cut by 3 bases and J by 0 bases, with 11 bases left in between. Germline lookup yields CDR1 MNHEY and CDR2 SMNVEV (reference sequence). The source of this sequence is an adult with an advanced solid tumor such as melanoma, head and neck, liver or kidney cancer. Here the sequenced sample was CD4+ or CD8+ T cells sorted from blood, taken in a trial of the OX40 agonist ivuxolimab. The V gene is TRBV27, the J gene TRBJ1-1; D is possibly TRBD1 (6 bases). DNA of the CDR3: TGTGCCAGCAGTTTGAAGGGGGGTATGAACACTGAAGCTTTCTTT. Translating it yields CASSLKGGMNTEAFF.